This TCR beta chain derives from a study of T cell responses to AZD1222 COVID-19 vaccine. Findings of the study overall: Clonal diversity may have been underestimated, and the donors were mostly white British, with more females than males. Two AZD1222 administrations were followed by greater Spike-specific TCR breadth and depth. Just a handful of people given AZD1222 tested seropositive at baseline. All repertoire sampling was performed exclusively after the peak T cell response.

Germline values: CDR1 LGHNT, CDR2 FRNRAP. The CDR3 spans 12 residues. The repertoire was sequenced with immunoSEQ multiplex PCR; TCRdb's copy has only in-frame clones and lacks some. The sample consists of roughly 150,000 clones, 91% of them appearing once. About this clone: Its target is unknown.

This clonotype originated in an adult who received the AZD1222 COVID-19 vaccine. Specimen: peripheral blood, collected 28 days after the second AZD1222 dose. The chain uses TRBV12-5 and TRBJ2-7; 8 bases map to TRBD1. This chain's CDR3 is CARDRRSYEQYF. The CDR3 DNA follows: TGTGCCAGGGACAGGAGGAGTTACGAGCAGTACTTC.